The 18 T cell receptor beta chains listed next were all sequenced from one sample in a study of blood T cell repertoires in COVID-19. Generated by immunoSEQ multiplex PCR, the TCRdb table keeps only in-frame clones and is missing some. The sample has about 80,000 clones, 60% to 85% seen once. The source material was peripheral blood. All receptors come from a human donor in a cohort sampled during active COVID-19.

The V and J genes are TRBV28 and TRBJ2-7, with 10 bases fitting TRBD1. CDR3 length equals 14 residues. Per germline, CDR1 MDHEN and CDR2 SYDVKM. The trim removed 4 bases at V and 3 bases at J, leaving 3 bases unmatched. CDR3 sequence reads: CASSYGDRGYEQYF. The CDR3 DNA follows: TGTGCCAGCAGTTATGGGGACAGGGGCTACGAGCAGTACTTC.

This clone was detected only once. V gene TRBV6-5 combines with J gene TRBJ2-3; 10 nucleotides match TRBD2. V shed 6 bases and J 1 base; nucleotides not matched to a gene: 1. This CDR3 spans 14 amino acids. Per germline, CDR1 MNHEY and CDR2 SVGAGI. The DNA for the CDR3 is TGTGCCAGCAGCGGGACTAGCGGCACAGATACGCAGTATTTT. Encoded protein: CASSGTSGTDTQYF.

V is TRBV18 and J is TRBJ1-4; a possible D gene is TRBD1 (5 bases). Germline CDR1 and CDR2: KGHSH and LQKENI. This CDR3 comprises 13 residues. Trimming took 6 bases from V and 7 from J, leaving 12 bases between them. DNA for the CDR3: TGTGCCAGCTCCCAGAGGGGAGGTGAAAAACTGTTTTTT. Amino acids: CASSQRGGEKLFF. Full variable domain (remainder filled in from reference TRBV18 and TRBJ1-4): NAGVMQNPRHLVRRRGQEARLRCSPMKGHSHVYWYRQLPEEGLKFMVYLQKENIIDESGMPKERFSAEFPKEGPSILRIQQVVRGDSAAYFCASSQRGGEKLFFGSGTQLSVL.

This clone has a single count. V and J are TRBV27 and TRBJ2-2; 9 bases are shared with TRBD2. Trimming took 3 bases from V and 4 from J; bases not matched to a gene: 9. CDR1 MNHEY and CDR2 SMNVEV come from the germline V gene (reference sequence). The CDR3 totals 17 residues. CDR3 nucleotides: TGTGCCAGCAGTTTCACTCTAGCGGGAATAGGCACCGGGGAGCTGTTTTTT. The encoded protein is CASSFTLAGIGTGELFF.

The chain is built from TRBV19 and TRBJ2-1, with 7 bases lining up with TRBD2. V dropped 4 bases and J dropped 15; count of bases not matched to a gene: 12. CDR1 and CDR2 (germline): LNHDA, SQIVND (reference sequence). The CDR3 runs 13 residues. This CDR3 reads CASSTTGGRYLFF. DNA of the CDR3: TGTGCCAGTAGTACTACCGGGGGGAGGTATCTGTTCTTC.

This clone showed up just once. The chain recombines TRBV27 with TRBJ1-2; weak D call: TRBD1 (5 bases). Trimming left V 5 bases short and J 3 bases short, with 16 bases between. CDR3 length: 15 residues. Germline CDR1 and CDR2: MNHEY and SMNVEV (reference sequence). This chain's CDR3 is CASSDQGVGHYGYTF. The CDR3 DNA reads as TGTGCCAGCAGTGACCAGGGTGTGGGGCACTATGGCTACACCTTC.

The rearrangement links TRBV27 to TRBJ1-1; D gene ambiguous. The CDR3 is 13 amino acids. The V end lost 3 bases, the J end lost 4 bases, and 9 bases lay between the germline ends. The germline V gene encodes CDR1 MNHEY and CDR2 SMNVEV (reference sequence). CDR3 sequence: CASSFGVLTEAFF. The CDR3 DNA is TGTGCCAGCAGTTTCGGGGTTCTCACTGAAGCTTTCTTT.

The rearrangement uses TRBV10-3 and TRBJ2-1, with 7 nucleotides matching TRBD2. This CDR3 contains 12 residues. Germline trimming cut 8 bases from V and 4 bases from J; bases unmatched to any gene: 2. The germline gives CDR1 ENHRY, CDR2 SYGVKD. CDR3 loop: CAIGGVYNEQFF. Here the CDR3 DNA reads TGTGCCATCGGGGGGGTATACAATGAGCAGTTCTTC.

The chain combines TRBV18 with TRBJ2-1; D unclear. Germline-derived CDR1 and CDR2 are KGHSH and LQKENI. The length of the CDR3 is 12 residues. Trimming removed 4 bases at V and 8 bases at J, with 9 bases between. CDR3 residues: CASSLSGHEQFF. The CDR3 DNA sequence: TGTGCCAGCTCACTTTCGGGTCATGAGCAGTTCTTC.

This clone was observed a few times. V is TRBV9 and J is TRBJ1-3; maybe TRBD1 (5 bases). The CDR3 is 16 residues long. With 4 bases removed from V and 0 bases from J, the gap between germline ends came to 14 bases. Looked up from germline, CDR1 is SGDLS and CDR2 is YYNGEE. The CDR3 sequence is CASSPGTPSSGNTIYF. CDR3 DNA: TGTGCCAGCAGCCCCGGGACTCCCTCCTCTGGAAACACCATATATTTT.

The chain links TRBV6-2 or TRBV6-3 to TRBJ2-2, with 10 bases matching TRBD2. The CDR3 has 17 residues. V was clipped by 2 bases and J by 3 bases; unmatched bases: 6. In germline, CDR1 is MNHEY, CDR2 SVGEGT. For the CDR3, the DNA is TGTGCCAGCAGTTACCGCGGACTAGCGGTTCACACCGGGGAGCTGTTTTTT. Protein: CASSYRGLAVHTGELFF.

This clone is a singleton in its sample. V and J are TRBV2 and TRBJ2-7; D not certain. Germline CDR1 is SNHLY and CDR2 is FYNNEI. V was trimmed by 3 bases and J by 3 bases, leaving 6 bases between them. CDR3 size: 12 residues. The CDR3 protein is CASSESNYEQYF. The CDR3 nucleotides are TGTGCCAGCAGTGAGTCTAACTACGAGCAGTACTTC.

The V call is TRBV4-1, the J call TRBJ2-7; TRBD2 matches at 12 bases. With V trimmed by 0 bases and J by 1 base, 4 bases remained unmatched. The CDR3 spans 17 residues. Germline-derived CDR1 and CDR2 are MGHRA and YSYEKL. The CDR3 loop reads CASSQEASGGDSYEQYF. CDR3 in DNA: TGCGCCAGCAGCCAAGAAGCTAGCGGGGGGGATTCCTACGAGCAGTACTTC.

In DNA form, the CDR3 reads TGTGCCAGTAGTGGGTGGCTAGCGGGGGGGCTAGGCACAGATACGCAGTATTTT. Protein product: CASSGWLAGGLGTDTQYF. The V call is TRBV19, the J call TRBJ2-3; 12 nucleotides line up with TRBD2. V lost 5 bases to trimming and J lost 1 base; unmatched junction nucleotides: 10. Germline-derived CDR1 and CDR2 are LNHDA and SQIVND (reference sequence). The length of the CDR3 is 18 residues. Complete variable domain (other parts from reference TRBV19 and TRBJ2-3): DGGITQSPKYLFRKEGQNVTLSCEQNLNHDAMYWYRQDPGQGLRLIYYSQIVNDFQKGDIAEGYSVSREKKESFPLTVTSAQKNPTAFYLCASSGWLAGGLGTDTQYFGPGTRLTVL.

CDR3 sequence reads: CASSGGVGYTF. For the CDR3, the DNA is TGTGCCAGCAGTGGAGGGGTTGGCTACACCTTC. This chain joins TRBV6-2 or TRBV6-3 and TRBJ1-2, with D possibly TRBD1 on 5 matching bases. With 5 bases removed from V and 7 bases from J, the gap between germline ends came to 8 bases. Germline V gene data show CDR1 as MNHEY and CDR2 as SVGEGT. This CDR3 is built from 11 residues.

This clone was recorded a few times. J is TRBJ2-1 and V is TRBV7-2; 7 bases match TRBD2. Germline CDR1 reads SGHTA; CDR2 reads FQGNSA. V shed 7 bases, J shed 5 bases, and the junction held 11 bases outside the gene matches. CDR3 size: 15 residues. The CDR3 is CASTRRASGHNEQFF. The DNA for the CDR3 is TGTGCCAGCACCCGCCGGGCTAGCGGTCACAATGAGCAGTTCTTC.

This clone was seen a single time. CDR3 sequence: CASRPGQGPTGELFF. The CDR3 DNA reads as TGTGCCAGCAGGCCCGGACAGGGTCCCACCGGGGAGCTGTTTTTT. V is TRBV2 and J is TRBJ2-2, with TRBD1 matching 8 bases. This CDR3 is 15 amino acids long. The germline CDR1 and CDR2 sequences are SNHLY and FYNNEI. V dropped 6 bases and J dropped 4; count of bases not matched to a gene: 7.

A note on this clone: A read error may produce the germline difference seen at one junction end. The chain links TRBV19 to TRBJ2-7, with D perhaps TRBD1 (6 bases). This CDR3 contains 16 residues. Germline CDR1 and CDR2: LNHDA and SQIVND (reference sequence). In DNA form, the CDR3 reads TGTGCCAGTAGTATTCTTCCAGGGGCCCTCTCCTTCGAGCAGTACTTC. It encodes CASSILPGALSFEQYF.